This T cell receptor (beta chain) was identified during a study of OX40 agonist ivuxolimab in advanced cancers. Whole-study context: Of the patients, three showed partial responses, one with hepatocellular carcinoma and two with cutaneous melanoma.

The ends lost 6 bases at V and 7 bases at J; junction bases unmatched: 9. The CDR3 is made up of 14 amino acids. From germline, CDR1 is MNHEY and CDR2 SVGAGI. Libraries were prepared by immunoSEQ multiplex PCR; TCRdb keeps only in-frame clonotypes and omits some of them. The sample has some 76,000 clones, over 90% seen once. Autoimmune disease history or systemic immunosuppression was exclusionary. The sequence came from an adult with an advanced solid tumor such as melanoma, head and neck, liver or kidney cancer. Specimen: CD4+ or CD8+ T cells sorted from blood, collected in a trial of the OX40 agonist ivuxolimab. The chain has TRBV6-5 and TRBJ2-1; 7 nucleotides match TRBD1. This chain's CDR3 is CASRGGHRWNEQFF. As DNA, the CDR3 is TGTGCCAGCAGAGGGGGCCATCGGTGGAATGAGCAGTTCTTC.